This T cell receptor beta chain was captured by sequencing in a study of T cell responses to AZD1222 COVID-19 vaccine. Regarding the study as a whole: All repertoire sampling was performed exclusively after the peak T cell response. Targeting of unmutated variant regions was reportedly seen in nearly half of spike-specific TCRs. An increase in Spike-specific TCR breadth and depth was observed after two AZD1222 doses.

The CDR3 loop spans 15 amino acids. Per the germline V gene, CDR1 is KGHDR and CDR2 is SFDVKD. J lost 4 bases, V lost 3 bases, and 4 bases had no gene match. Samples with a second dose at about 4 or about 12 weeks were pooled together. Notes on this clone: Its antigen is as yet unknown.

This table comes from immunoSEQ multiplex PCR, and its TCRdb copy is limited to in-frame clones, with some not included. The sample yields about 82,000 clones, 80% to 90% seen once. The starting material was peripheral blood, obtained 28 days after the second AZD1222 dose. The chain has TRBV24-1 and TRBJ2-3; 9 nucleotides agree with TRBD1. The clonotype was recovered from an adult who received the AZD1222 COVID-19 vaccine. CDR3 sequence reads: CATSDPGQGPDTQYF. The CDR3 bases are TGTGCCACCAGTGATCCGGGACAGGGACCAGATACGCAGTATTTT.